The 19 T cell receptor beta chains below all came from one sample that was sequenced in a study of shared clonotypes between healthy human individuals. The assay was immunoSEQ multiplex PCR, and TCRdb's table has in-frame clones only and misses some. Among roughly 490,000 clones listed, 79% were seen once. Sequenced sample: PBMCs. Receptors originate from a woman aged 40 to 50 in good health. Some clones in this sample may be carry-over from other donors' samples.

V gene TRBV27 combines with J gene TRBJ2-1; 7 bases align to TRBD1. V gave up 7 bases and J gave up 1 base; unmatched junction bases: 4. The CDR3 sequence is 14 residues long. Germline values: CDR1 MNHEY, CDR2 SMNVEV (reference sequence). The chain's CDR3 is CASNPTGSYNEQFF. The CDR3 DNA follows: TGTGCCAGCAACCCGACAGGGTCCTACAATGAGCAGTTCTTC.

This chain connects TRBV5-1 to TRBJ1-4; the D gene is possibly TRBD1 (5 bases). The germline CDR1 and CDR2 sequences are SGHRS and YFSETQ. This CDR3 region has 16 residues. The V end was cut by 4 bases, the J end by 3 bases, with 16 bases between. The DNA for the CDR3 is TGCGCCAGCAGCGGGGACTACTACTCACCTAATGAAAAACTGTTTTTT. As protein: CASSGDYYSPNEKLFF. Full variable domain (rest looked up from reference TRBV5-1 and TRBJ1-4): KAGVTQTPRYLIKTRGQQVTLSCSPISGHRSVSWYQQTPGQGLQFLFEYFSETQRNKGNFPGRFSGRQFSNSRSEMNVSTLELGDSALYLCASSGDYYSPNEKLFFGSGTQLSVL.

The chain recombines TRBV7-6 with TRBJ2-7; 7 bases agree with TRBD1. V lost 5 bases and J lost 3; bases outside the gene matches: 4. Looked up from germline, CDR1 is SGHVS and CDR2 is FNYEAQ. This CDR3 is 13 amino acids long. CDR3 sequence: CASSPGQDYEQYF. The CDR3 nucleotides are TGTGCCAGCAGCCCTGGACAGGACTACGAGCAGTACTTC.

The V gene is TRBV12-5, the J gene TRBJ2-1; TRBD1 matches 9 bases. The germline V gene has CDR1 LGHNT and CDR2 FRNRAP. V lost 4 bases and J lost 4; bases outside the gene matches: 5. The CDR3 is 15 residues long. The CDR3 protein is CASGWGQGGYNEQFF. The CDR3 nucleotides read TGTGCTAGTGGTTGGGGACAGGGAGGGTACAATGAGCAGTTCTTC. Full variable domain (remainder filled in from reference TRBV12-5 and TRBJ2-1): DARVTQTPRHKVTEMGQEVTMRCQPILGHNTVFWYRQTMMQGLELLAYFRNRAPLDDSGMPKDRFSAEMPDATLATLKIQPSEPRDSAVYFCASGWGQGGYNEQFFGPGTRLTVL.

This rearrangement joins TRBV7-2 to TRBJ1-3; D gene unclear. V lost 0 bases to trimming and J lost 0 bases, with 6 bases between them. The CDR3 is 15 amino acids. Germline loops: CDR1 SGHTA, CDR2 FQGNSA. The CDR3 bases are TGTGCCAGCAGCTTAGCAGGGTTCTCTGGAAACACCATATATTTT. Translation gives CASSLAGFSGNTIYF.

The chain combines TRBV5-4 with TRBJ2-7; 10 positions agree with TRBD2. The junction had 7 bases not matched to a gene; V was cut back by 7 bases and J by 3 bases. Per the germline V gene, CDR1 is SGHNT and CDR2 is YYREEE (reference sequence). The length of the CDR3 is 14 residues. Here the CDR3 DNA reads TGTGCCAGCCTAAAGCTAGCGGGAGACTACGAGCAGTACTTC. Translated, it gives CASLKLAGDYEQYF.

This clone was found once. The chain combines TRBV19 with TRBJ1-2, with TRBD1 matching 9 bases. After removal of 7 bases from V and 13 bases from J, the junction contained 19 bases not matched to a gene. Germline V CDR1 and CDR2: LNHDA, SQIVND (reference sequence). The CDR3 is made up of 15 amino acids. In DNA, the CDR3 is TGTGCCAGTATCACCAATACCGGGACAGGGCAACCTTTCACCTTC. It specifies CASITNTGTGQPFTF.

The chain has TRBV5-5 and TRBJ2-1; possible D gene TRBD1, 6 bases. The CDR3 length is 14 residues. V was cut by 4 bases and J by 9 bases, with 17 bases left in between. Looked up from germline, CDR1 is SGHKS and CDR2 is YYEKEE (reference sequence). In nucleotides, the CDR3 is TGTGCCAGCAGCCCCCGAGGGGGTAGCAGTGAGCAGTTCTTC. This translates into CASSPRGGSSEQFF.

The chain links TRBV5-6 to TRBJ1-2; 8 bases align to TRBD1. V trimming: 5 bases; J trimming: 8 bases; junction bases outside the gene matches: 5. Per germline, CDR1 SGHDT and CDR2 YYEEEE. CDR3 length equals 12 residues. The CDR3 DNA sequence: TGTGCCAGCAGTAACAGGGGGGACGGCTACACCTTC. Protein: CASSNRGDGYTF.

V is TRBV4-1 and J is TRBJ2-7, with TRBD2 matching over 9 bases. This CDR3 spans 15 amino acids. Germline V gene lookup returns CDR1 MGHRA and CDR2 YSYEKL. V lost 2 bases and J lost 1; bases outside the gene matches: 3. In nucleotides, the CDR3 is TGCGCCAGCAGCCAACCGACTAGCGGTTCCTACGAGCAGTACTTC. Protein product: CASSQPTSGSYEQYF.

Points on this clone: A read error may explain this, as a much larger clone is one base away. V gene TRBV2 combines with J gene TRBJ2-5; no reliable D call. The CDR3 consists of 10 residues. Germline V gene lookup returns CDR1 SNHLY and CDR2 FYNNEI. CDR3 region: CASRTSEQHF. The CDR3 coding sequence is TGTGCCAGCAGGACGAGCGAGCAGCACTTC.

This clone was recorded once. The sample carries other DNA sequences with the same CDR3. The rearrangement uses TRBV5-1 and TRBJ2-3; no reliable D call. V dropped 0 bases and J dropped 1 base, with 6 bases sitting between them. The CDR3 contains 14 residues. The germline V gene encodes CDR1 SGHRS and CDR2 YFSETQ. The CDR3 DNA follows: TGCGCCAGCAGCTTGGATACAGGCACAGATACGCAGTATTTT. This sequence encodes CASSLDTGTDTQYF. The full variable domain, in which reference TRBV5-1 and TRBJ2-3 provide the parts outside the CDR3, is KAGVTQTPRYLIKTRGQQVTLSCSPISGHRSVSWYQQTPGQGLQFLFEYFSETQRNKGNFPGRFSGRQFSNSRSEMNVSTLELGDSALYLCASSLDTGTDTQYFGPGTRLTVL.

V is TRBV18 and J is TRBJ1-3; the D is unclear. The germline V and J ends were trimmed by 3 bases and 3 bases, with 15 bases remaining between them. The V gene's germline CDR1 is KGHSH and CDR2 LQKENI. The CDR3 consists of 16 residues. CDR3 in DNA: TGTGCCAGCTCACCCCAGATGGGGTCGGGTGGAAACACCATATATTTT. This gives the protein CASSPQMGSGGNTIYF.

The chain has TRBV29-1 and TRBJ2-3, with D possibly TRBD2 on 6 matching bases. V was trimmed by 1 base and J by 0 bases, leaving 14 bases between them. The CDR3 consists of 16 residues. The germline V gene has CDR1 SQVTM and CDR2 ANQGSEA. This CDR3 reads CSVEGAQRASTDTQYF. DNA of the CDR3: TGCAGCGTTGAAGGGGCCCAGCGGGCCAGCACAGATACGCAGTATTTT.

V and J are TRBV7-2 and TRBJ2-3; D possibly matches TRBD1 or TRBD2 (6 bases each). In germline, CDR1 is SGHTA, CDR2 FQGNSA. Trimming removed 5 bases from V and 8 bases from J, with 14 bases in between. There are 13 residues in the CDR3. The CDR3 DNA follows: TGTGCCAGCAGCCCAGGGGAGGTCGTTACGCAGTATTTT. It yields the protein CASSPGEVVTQYF.

This clone was counted between two and nine times. The same CDR3 is also encoded by other DNA sequences in this sample. This sequence joins TRBV18 and TRBJ1-1; a weak D match, TRBD1 (5 bases). This CDR3 is built from 13 residues. Trimming shortened V by 3 bases and J by 3 bases, and 8 bases separated the two germline ends. Germline V gene data show CDR1 as KGHSH and CDR2 as LQKENI. CDR3 region: CASSPLGDTEAFF. Written as DNA, the CDR3 is TGTGCCAGCTCACCCTTGGGGGACACTGAAGCTTTCTTT.

The chain uses TRBV5-1 and TRBJ2-3, with TRBD2 matching 9 bases. Germline trimming cut 3 bases from V and 1 base from J; bases unmatched to any gene: 6. This CDR3 spans 16 amino acids. In germline, CDR1 is SGHRS, CDR2 YFSETQ. The chain's CDR3 is CASSSVAGAGTDTQYF. The CDR3 region has the DNA TGCGCCAGCAGCTCCGTAGCGGGAGCGGGCACAGATACGCAGTATTTT.

The V and J genes are TRBV29-1 and TRBJ2-5; possible D gene TRBD2, 6 bases. This CDR3 has 12 residues. Trimming took 4 bases from V and 4 from J, leaving 10 bases between them. Germline V CDR1 and CDR2: SQVTM, ANQGSEA. Here the CDR3 reads CSVVGGSETQYF. The CDR3, as DNA: TGCAGCGTTGTGGGAGGATCAGAGACCCAGTACTTC.

The J gene is TRBJ2-5, the V gene TRBV28; D not certain. The CDR3 consists of 13 residues. V was pared by 3 bases and J by 6 bases, with 11 bases between. Looked up from germline, CDR1 is MDHEN and CDR2 is SYDVKM. Here the CDR3 DNA reads TGTGCCAGCAGTTTTGGAGCCCAGAAGACCCAGTACTTC. Translation gives CASSFGAQKTQYF.